This T cell receptor beta chain was identified in a study of metastatic and nonmetastatic thyroid tumors. Study information: The authors compared repertoires across blood and tumor or nodule tissue from malignant and benign thyroid patients. Study observations and caveats: Reportedly, malignant thyroid tumors had significantly higher TCR beta diversity than benign nodules, in blood and tumor.

Under the authors' procedure: Clinicopathological groups supplied CDR3 differences that were used to build a distant-metastasis classifier for papillary thyroid cancer. MiXCR re-clonotyped the PCR reads for TCRdb. Clone size and V and J calls follow TCRdb, not the original study. Found here are roughly 44,000 clones, approximately 24% of them singletons; the top ten hold 13% to 15%. The entire patient cohort was treatment-naive prior to thyroid surgery. Germline loops: CDR1 LNHNV, CDR2 YYDKDF (reference sequence). The length of the CDR3 is 16 residues. V was pared by 4 bases and J by 4 bases, with 4 bases of the junction left unmatched. This clone has at least ten counts. What it recognizes is unknown.

This rearrangement joins TRBV15 to TRBJ2-5; 15 nucleotides match TRBD2. The TCR was taken from a female donor with papillary thyroid cancer or a benign thyroid nodule (not recorded which). Some clones in this sample may be carry-over from other donors' samples. Material for sequencing was tumor tissue. CDR3 sequence (DNA): TGTGCCACCAGCAAGGGACTAGCGGGGGGAGGAGAGACCCAGTACTTC. Its translation: CATSKGLAGGGETQYF.